One T cell receptor (beta chain) is described in this entry. This record belongs to a study of blood T cell repertoires in COVID-19. Study-level information: From the United States, Italy and Spain came samples of acute and convalescent COVID-19.

How the authors handled the data: From reference gene primer amplification, estimates of nucleated cell counts were derived. The method was immunoSEQ multiplex PCR; TCRdb's version includes in-frame clones alone and lacks a portion of them. That table furnishes V, J and clone size, whereas the DNA furnished D and trimming. The table records roughly 220,000 clones, around four fifths of them present only once. The CDR3 totals 12 residues. Trimming took off 2 bases at V and 8 bases at J, with 10 bases between the two ends. Germline loops: CDR1 SGHDT, CDR2 YYEEEE. V usage is TRBV5-6 and J usage is TRBJ1-2, with a possible D match to TRBD1 (5 bases). The source material was peripheral blood. This TCR derives from a man younger than 40 with active or convalescent COVID-19. The CDR3 sequence: CASSFLGGGYTF. CDR3 sequence (DNA): TGTGCCAGCAGCTTCTTGGGGGGAGGCTACACCTTC. The variable domain in full, completed from reference TRBV5-6 and TRBJ1-2, reads DAGVTQSPTHLIKTRGQQVTLRCSPKSGHDTVSWYQQALGQGPQFIFQYYEEEERQRGNFPDRFSGHQFPNYSSELNVNALLLGDSALYLCASSFLGGGYTFGSGTRLTVV.